This T cell receptor beta chain was identified during a study of blood T cell repertoires in COVID-19. Across the whole study: Acute-phase and convalescent COVID-19 samples originated in the United States, Italy and Spain. PBMCs, B-cell-depleted T cells, or T cells were the source of the cDNA or gDNA that made up the material.

The Seattle patients, enrolled during active infection, were followed longitudinally. The CDR3 runs to 15 residues. Trimming took off 1 base at V and 0 bases at J, with 7 bases between the two ends. In germline, CDR1 is KGHSH, CDR2 LQKENI. In the authors' methods: Amplified reference gene primers provided the basis for estimating nucleated cell counts. Profiling relied on immunoSEQ multiplex PCR, and the TCRdb table lists in-frame clones only, not all of them. The DNA gave D and trimming, while V, J and clone size come from that table. Among under 200,000 clones listed, around nine tenths were seen once.

The TCR sequence derives from a woman between 70 and 85 years old with COVID-19, enrolled during active disease. Sequencing was performed on peripheral blood. The V and J genes are TRBV18 and TRBJ1-5; D is possibly TRBD1 (5 bases). The CDR3 reads CASSPQGYSNQPQHF. The CDR3 region has the DNA TGTGCCAGCTCACCACAGGGGTATAGCAATCAGCCCCAGCATTTT.